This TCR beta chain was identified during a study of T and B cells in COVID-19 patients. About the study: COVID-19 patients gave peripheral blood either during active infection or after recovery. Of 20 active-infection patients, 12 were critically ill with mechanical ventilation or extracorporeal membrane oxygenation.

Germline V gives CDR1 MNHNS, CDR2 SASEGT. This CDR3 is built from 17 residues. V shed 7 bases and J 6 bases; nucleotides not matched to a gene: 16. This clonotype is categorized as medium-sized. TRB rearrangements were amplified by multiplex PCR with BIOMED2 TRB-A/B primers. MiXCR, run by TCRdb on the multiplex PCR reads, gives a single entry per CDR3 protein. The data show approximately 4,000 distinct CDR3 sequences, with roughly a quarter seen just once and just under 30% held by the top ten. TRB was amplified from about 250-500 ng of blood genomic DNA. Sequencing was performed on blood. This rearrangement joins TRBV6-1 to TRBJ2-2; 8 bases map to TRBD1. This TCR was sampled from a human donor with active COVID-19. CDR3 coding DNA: TGTGCCAGCACCTGGACAGGGCTCCCTTCTATCGCCGGGGAGCTGTTTTTT. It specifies CASTWTGLPSIAGELFF.